This TCR beta chain comes out of a study of T cell changes during pregnancy in multiple sclerosis. The CDR3 is 12 residues long. The V and J ends lost 3 bases and 5 bases respectively, with 8 bases between them. Germline CDR1 is MNHEY and CDR2 is SMNVEV (reference sequence). Sequencing was performed with immunoSEQ multiplex PCR; in TCRdb, only in-frame clones are kept and a portion is missing. Of around 65,000 clones listed, approximately 90% were seen once; the top ten hold around 2.5%. The rearrangement uses TRBV27 and TRBJ2-7; tentatively, D is TRBD1 (6 bases). This TCR was recovered from a female donor in good health, enrolled as a control in a pregnancy study. Source: peripheral blood, taken in the second trimester of pregnancy. The CDR3 bases are TGTGCCAGCAGTTTCCAGGGGCACGAGCAGTACTTC. It is translated as CASSFQGHEQYF.